What follows describes a single T cell receptor (beta chain). The data were taken from a study of OX40 agonist ivuxolimab in advanced cancers. The ends were cut back, 6 bases at V and 6 bases at J, with 15 bases in the middle. Germline lookup yields CDR1 MNHEY and CDR2 SVGAGI. This CDR3 contains 15 residues. The assay was immunoSEQ multiplex PCR, and TCRdb's table has in-frame clones only and misses some. The repertoire consists of more than 45,000 clones, with approximately 90% occurring once and the leading ten covering around 50%. Sequenced material: CD4+ or CD8+ T cells sorted from blood, taken in a trial of the OX40 agonist ivuxolimab. The chain has TRBV6-5 and TRBJ1-6; D unresolved. This TCR derives from an adult with an advanced solid tumor such as melanoma, head and neck, liver or kidney cancer. This CDR3 is CASSLGRDLNSPLHF. The CDR3 DNA follows: TGTGCCAGCAGCCTTGGGAGGGATCTTAATTCACCCCTCCACTTT.